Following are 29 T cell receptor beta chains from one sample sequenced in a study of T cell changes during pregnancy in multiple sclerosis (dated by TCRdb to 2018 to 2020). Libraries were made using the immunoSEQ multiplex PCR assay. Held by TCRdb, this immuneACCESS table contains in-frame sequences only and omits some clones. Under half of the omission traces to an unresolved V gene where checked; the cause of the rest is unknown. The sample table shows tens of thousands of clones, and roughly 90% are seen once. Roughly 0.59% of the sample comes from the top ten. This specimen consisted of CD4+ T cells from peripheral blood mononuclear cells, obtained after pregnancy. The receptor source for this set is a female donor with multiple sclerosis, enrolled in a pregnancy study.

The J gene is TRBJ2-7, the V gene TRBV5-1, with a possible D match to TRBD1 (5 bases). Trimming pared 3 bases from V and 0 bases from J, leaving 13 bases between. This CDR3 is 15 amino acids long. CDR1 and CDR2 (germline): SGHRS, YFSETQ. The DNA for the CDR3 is TGCGCCAGCAGCTCACAGGCCCTTAGCTCCTACGAGCAGTACTTC. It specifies CASSSQALSSYEQYF.

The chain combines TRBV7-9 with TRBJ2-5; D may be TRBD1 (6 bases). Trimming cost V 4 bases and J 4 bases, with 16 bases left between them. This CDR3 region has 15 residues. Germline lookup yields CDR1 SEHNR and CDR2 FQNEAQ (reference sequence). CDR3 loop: CASSWRGGGSETQYF. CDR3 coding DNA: TGTGCCAGCAGCTGGCGAGGTGGGGGCTCAGAGACCCAGTACTTC.

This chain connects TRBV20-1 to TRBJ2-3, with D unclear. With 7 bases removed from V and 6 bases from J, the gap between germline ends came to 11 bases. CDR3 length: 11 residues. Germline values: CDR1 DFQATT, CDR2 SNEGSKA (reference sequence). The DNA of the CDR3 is TGCAGTGTACGAAGAGCGGATACGCAGTATTTT. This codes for CSVRRADTQYF.

CDR3 coding DNA: TGTGCCAGCAGCTTGGGGACAGGGGCCGGACAGCCCCAGCATTTT. Translation gives CASSLGTGAGQPQHF. The chain links TRBV5-4 to TRBJ1-5, with 9 nucleotides matching TRBD1. The germline V gene has CDR1 SGHNT and CDR2 YYREEE (reference sequence). This CDR3 contains 15 residues. V dropped 0 bases and J dropped 7; count of bases not matched to a gene: 5.

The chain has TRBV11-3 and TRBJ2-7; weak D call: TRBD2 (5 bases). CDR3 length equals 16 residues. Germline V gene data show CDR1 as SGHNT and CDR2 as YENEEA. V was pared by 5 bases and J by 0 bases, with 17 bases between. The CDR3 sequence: CASSAGLAPSSYEQYF. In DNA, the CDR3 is TGTGCCAGCAGCGCAGGATTAGCGCCTAGCTCCTACGAGCAGTACTTC.

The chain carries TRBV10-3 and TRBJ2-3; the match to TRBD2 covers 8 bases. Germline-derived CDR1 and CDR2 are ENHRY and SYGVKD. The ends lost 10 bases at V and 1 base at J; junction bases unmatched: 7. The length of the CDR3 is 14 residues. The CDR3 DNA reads TGTGCCACACAAGCGGGAGTAGGCACAGATACGCAGTATTTT. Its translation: CATQAGVGTDTQYF.

CDR3 in DNA: TGCGCCAGCAGCCAAGCCGAGACTAGCGGCTACGAGCAGTACTTC. As protein: CASSQAETSGYEQYF. The rearrangement uses TRBV4-3 and TRBJ2-7, with TRBD2 identical over 9 bases. Germline V gives CDR1 LGHNA, CDR2 YSLEER. Trimming removed 1 base from V and 3 bases from J; junction bases left unmatched: 4. The CDR3 totals 15 residues.

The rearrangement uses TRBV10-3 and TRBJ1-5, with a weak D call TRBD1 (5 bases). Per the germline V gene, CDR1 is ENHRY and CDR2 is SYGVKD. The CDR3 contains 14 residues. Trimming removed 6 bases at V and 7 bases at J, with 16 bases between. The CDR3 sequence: CAIRKGPRGQPQHF. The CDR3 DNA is TGTGCCATCAGGAAGGGGCCCCGGGGGCAGCCCCAGCATTTT.

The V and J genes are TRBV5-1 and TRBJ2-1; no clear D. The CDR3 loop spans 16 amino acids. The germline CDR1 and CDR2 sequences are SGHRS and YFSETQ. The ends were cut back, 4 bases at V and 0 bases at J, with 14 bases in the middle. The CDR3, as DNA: TGCGCCAGCAGCGTGCGACTGGAAGCCTCCTACAATGAGCAGTTCTTC. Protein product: CASSVRLEASYNEQFF.

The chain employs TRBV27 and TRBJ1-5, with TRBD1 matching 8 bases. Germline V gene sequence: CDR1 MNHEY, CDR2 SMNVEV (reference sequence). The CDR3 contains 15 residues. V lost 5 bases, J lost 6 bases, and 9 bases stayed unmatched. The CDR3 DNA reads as TGTGCCAGCAGTATAACCGGACAGGGTGGTCAGCCCCAGCATTTT. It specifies CASSITGQGGQPQHF.

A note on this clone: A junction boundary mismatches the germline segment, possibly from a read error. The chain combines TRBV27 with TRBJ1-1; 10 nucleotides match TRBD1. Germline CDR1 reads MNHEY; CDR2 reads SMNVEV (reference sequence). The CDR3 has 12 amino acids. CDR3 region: CASSSWGTGDFF. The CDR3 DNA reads TGTGCCAGCAGTTCTTGGGGGACAGGGGACTTTTTT.

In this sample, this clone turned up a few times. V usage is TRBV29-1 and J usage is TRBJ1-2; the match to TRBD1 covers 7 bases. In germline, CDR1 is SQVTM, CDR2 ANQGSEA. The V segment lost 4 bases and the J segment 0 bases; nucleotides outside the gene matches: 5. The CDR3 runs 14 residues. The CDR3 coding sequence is TGCAGCGTTGCCAGACAGGGACCTAACTATGGCTACACCTTC. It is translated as CSVARQGPNYGYTF.

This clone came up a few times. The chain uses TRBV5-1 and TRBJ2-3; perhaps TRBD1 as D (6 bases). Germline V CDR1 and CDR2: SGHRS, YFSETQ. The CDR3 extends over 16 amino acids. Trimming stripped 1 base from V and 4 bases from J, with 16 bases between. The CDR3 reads CASSLLKQGQPDTQYF. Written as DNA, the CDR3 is TGCGCCAGCAGCTTGTTAAAACAGGGCCAGCCAGATACGCAGTATTTT.

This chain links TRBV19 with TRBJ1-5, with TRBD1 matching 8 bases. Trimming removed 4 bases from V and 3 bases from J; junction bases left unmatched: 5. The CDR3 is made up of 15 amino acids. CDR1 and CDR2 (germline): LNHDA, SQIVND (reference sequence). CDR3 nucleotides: TGTGCCAGTAGTACTGGACAGGGATACAATCAGCCCCAGCATTTT. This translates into CASSTGQGYNQPQHF. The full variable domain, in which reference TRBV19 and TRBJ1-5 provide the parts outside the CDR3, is DGGITQSPKYLFRKEGQNVTLSCEQNLNHDAMYWYRQDPGQGLRLIYYSQIVNDFQKGDIAEGYSVSREKKESFPLTVTSAQKNPTAFYLCASSTGQGYNQPQHFGDGTRLSIL.

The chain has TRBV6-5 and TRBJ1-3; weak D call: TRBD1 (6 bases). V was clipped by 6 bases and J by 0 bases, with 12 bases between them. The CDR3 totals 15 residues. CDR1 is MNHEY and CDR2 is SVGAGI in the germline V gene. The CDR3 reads CASRSTGFSGNTIYF. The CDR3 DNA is TGTGCCAGCAGGTCGACAGGTTTCTCTGGAAACACCATATATTTT.

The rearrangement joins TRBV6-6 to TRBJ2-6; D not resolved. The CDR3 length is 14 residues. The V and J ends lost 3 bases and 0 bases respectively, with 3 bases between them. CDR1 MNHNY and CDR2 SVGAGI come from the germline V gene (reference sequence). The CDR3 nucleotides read TGTGCCAGCAGTTATCGCTCTGGGGCCAACGTCCTGACTTTC. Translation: CASSYRSGANVLTF.

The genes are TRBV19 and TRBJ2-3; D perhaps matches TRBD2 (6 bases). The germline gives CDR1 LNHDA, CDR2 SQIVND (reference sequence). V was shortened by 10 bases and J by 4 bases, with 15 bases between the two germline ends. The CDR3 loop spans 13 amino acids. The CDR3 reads CATPKRAPDTQYF. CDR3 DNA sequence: TGTGCCACCCCCAAGCGGGCCCCAGATACGCAGTATTTT.

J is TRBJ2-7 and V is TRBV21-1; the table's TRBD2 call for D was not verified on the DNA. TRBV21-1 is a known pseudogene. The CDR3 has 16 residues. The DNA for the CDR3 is TGTGCCAGCAGCAAAGGTGAGGGCGGGATTACCTACGAGCAGTACTTC. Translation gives CASSKGEGGITYEQYF.

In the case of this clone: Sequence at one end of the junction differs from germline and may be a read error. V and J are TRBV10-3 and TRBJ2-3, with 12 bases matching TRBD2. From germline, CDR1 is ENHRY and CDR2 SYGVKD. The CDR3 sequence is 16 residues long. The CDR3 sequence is CATSLAGGSSTDTQYF. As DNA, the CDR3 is TGTGCCACCAGTCTAGCGGGAGGGTCTAGCACAGATACGCAGTATTTT.

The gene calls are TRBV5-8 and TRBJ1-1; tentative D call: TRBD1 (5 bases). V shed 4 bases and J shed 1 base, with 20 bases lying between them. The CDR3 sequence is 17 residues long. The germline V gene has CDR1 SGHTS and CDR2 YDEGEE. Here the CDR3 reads CASSRGWGVRKNTEAFF. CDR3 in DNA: TGTGCCAGCAGCCGGGGATGGGGGGTTAGGAAGAACACTGAAGCTTTCTTT.

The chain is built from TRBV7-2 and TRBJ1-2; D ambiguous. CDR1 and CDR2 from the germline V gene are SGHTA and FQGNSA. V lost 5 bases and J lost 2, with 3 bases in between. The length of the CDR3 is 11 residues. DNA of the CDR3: TGTGCCAGCAGCATAAACTATGGCTACACCTTC. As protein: CASSINYGYTF.

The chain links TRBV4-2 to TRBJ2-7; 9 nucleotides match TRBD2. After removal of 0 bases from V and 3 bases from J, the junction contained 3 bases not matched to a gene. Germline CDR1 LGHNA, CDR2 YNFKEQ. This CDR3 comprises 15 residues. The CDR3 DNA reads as TGTGCCAGCAGCCAAGAGACTAGCGGTTTCTACGAGCAGTACTTC. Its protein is CASSQETSGFYEQYF.

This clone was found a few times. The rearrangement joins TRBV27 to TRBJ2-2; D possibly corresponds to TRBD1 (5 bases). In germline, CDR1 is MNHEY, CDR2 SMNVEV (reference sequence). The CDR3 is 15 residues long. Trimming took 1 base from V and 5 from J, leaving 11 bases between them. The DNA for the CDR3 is TGTGCCAGCAGTTTATACCCAGGGCGAACCGGGGAGCTGTTTTTT. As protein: CASSLYPGRTGELFF.

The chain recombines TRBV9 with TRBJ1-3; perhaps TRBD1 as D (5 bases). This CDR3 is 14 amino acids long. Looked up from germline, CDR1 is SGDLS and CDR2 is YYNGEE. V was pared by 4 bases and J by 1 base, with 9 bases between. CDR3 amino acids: CASSPRQSGNTIYF. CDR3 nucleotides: TGTGCCAGCAGCCCTCGACAGTCTGGAAACACCATATATTTT.

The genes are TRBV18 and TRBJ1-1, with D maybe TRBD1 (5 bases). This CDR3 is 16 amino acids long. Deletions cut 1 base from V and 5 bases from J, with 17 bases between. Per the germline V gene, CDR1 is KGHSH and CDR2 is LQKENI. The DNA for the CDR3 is TGTGCCAGCTCACCACTCTTCTTGGACCAGGGTACTGAAGCTTTCTTT. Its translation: CASSPLFLDQGTEAFF.

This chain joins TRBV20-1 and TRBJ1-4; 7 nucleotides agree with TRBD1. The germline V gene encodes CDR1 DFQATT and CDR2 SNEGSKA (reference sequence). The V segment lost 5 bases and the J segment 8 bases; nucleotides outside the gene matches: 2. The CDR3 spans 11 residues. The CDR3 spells CSAPGQEKLFF. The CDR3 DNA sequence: TGCAGTGCTCCGGGACAGGAAAAACTGTTTTTT.

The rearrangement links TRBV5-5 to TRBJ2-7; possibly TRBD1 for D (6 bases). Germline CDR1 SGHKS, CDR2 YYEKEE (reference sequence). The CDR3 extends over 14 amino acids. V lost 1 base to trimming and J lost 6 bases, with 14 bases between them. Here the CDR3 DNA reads TGTGCCAGCAGCTTGACAGGGCCGGGGATCGAGCAGTACTTC. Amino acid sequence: CASSLTGPGIEQYF. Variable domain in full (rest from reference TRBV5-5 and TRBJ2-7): DAGVTQSPTHLIKTRGQQVTLRCSPISGHKSVSWYQQVLGQGPQFIFQYYEKEERGRGNFPDRFSARQFPNYSSELNVNALLLGDSALYLCASSLTGPGIEQYFGPGTRLTVT.

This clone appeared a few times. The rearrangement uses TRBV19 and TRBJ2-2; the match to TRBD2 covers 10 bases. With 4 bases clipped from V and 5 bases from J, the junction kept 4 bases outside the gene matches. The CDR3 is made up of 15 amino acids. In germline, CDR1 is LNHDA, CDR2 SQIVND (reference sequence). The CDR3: CASSKGLADTGELFF. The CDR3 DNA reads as TGTGCCAGTAGTAAAGGACTAGCGGATACCGGGGAGCTGTTTTTT.

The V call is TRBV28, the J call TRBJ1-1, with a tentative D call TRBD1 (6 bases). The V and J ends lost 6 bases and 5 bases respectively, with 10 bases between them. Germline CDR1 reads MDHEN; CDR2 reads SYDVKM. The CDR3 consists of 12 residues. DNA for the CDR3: TGTGCCAGCAGACGGGACATTACTGAAGCTTTCTTT. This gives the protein CASRRDITEAFF.